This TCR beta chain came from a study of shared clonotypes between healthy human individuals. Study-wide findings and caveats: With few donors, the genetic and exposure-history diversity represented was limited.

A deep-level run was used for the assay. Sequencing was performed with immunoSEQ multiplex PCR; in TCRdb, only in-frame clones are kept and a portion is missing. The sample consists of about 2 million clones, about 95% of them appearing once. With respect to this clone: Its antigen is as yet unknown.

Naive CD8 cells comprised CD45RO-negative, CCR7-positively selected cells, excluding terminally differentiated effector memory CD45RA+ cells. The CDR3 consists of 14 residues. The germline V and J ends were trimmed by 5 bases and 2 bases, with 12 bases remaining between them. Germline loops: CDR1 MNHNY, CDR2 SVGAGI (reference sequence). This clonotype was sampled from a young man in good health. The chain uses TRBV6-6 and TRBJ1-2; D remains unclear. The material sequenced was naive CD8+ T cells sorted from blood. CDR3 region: CASSDWTENYGYTF. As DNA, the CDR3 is TGTGCCAGCAGTGATTGGACGGAAAACTATGGCTACACCTTC.